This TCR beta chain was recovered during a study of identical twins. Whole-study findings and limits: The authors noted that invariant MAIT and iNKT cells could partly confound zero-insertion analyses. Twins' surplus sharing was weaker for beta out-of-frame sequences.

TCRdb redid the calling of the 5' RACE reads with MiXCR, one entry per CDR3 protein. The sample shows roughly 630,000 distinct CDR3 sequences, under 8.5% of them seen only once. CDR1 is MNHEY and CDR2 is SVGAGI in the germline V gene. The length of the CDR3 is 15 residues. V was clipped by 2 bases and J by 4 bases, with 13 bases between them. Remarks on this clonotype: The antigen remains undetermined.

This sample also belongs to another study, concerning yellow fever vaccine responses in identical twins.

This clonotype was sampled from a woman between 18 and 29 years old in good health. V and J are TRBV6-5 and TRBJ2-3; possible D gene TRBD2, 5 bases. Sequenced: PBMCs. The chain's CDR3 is CASSYGAAKADTQYF. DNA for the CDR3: TGTGCCAGCAGTTACGGAGCGGCCAAGGCAGATACGCAGTATTTT.